The text below deals with one T cell receptor beta chain. This sample was included in a study of blood T cell repertoires in COVID-19. V shed 5 bases and J shed 5 bases, with 16 bases lying between them. This CDR3 is 15 amino acids long. Germline-derived CDR1 and CDR2 are SGHVS and FQNEAQ. Using immunoSEQ multiplex PCR, the repertoire was profiled, and TCRdb retains in-frame clones only, with some absent. In the table there are some 250,000 clones, approximately 90% of which are singletons. V and J are TRBV7-8 and TRBJ2-1; D is perhaps TRBD1 (8 bases). The clonotype originates from a man aged 35-49 years who had recovered from COVID-19. The sequencing sample was made of PBMCs or T cells enriched from blood (not recorded which). In DNA form, the CDR3 reads TGTGCCAGCAGCCCAAGACAGGGGAGGGACAATGAGCAGTTCTTC. Encoded protein: CASSPRQGRDNEQFF.